The rows below give T cell receptor beta chains drawn from one sample of a study of blood T cell repertoires in COVID-19. Generated by immunoSEQ multiplex PCR, the TCRdb table keeps only in-frame clones and is missing some. This table holds 250,000 to 300,000 clones, around 90% found once. The sequenced sample consisted of peripheral blood. The receptors were gathered from a man between 45 and 60 years old with acute or convalescent COVID-19. Each CDR3 is given with its conserved first and last residue. A D gene is named only where the DNA matches it firmly. Clone sizes are given selectively: once, few, many, or a class where the clone is expanded.

V gene: TRBV9
clone size: NA
D gene: NA
J gene: TRBJ2-1
CDR3 protein: CASSVAGGAGEQFF
CDR3 DNA: TGTGCCAGCAGCGTAGCAGGAGGCGCGGGTGAGCAGTTCTTC

V gene: TRBV10-3
clone size: NA
D gene: TRBD2
J gene: TRBJ2-5
CDR3 protein: CAISEDPWRGKVETQYF
CDR3 DNA: TGTGCCATCAGTGAGGACCCCTGGCGGGGGAAGGTAGAGACCCAGTACTTC

V gene: TRBV6-5
clone size: NA
D gene: TRBD1
J gene: TRBJ2-7
CDR3 protein: CASSYTSGQGYEQYF
CDR3 DNA: TGTGCCAGCAGTTACACCTCCGGACAGGGCTACGAGCAGTACTTC

V gene: TRBV6-1
clone size: once
D gene: TRBD1
J gene: TRBJ1-1
CDR3 protein: CASSGGQGRMNTEAFF
CDR3 DNA: TGTGCCAGCAGTGGAGGACAGGGTCGGATGAACACTGAAGCTTTCTTT

V gene: TRBV25-1
clone size: NA
D gene: NA
J gene: TRBJ1-1
CDR3 protein: CASSELAHYNTEAFF
CDR3 DNA: TGTGCCAGCAGTGAATTGGCACACTATAACACTGAAGCTTTCTTT

V gene: TRBV6-5
clone size: NA
D gene: NA
J gene: TRBJ1-2
CDR3 protein: CASTPPGGSYGYTF
CDR3 DNA: TGTGCCAGCACTCCTCCGGGGGGATCATATGGCTACACCTTC

V gene: TRBV5-5
clone size: NA
D gene: NA
J gene: TRBJ1-2
CDR3 protein: CASRRAGEEANYGYTF
CDR3 DNA: TGTGCCAGCAGAAGAGCAGGGGAAGAAGCTAACTATGGCTACACCTTC

V gene: TRBV6-5
clone size: NA
D gene: TRBD1
J gene: TRBJ2-5
CDR3 protein: CASNSGGRVETQYF
CDR3 DNA: TGTGCCAGCAACTCAGGGGGCAGAGTGGAGACCCAGTACTTC

V gene: TRBV5-4
clone size: once
D gene: NA
J gene: TRBJ2-2
CDR3 protein: CASGLFGPNTGELFF
CDR3 DNA: TGTGCCAGCGGGCTATTTGGTCCGAACACCGGGGAGCTGTTTTTT

V gene: TRBV27
clone size: NA
D gene: TRBD1
J gene: TRBJ1-4
CDR3 protein: CASAGQGREKLFF
CDR3 DNA: TGTGCCAGCGCCGGACAGGGTCGAGAAAAACTGTTTTTT

V gene: TRBV20-1
clone size: NA
D gene: NA
J gene: TRBJ2-7
CDR3 protein: CSARTAYEQYF
CDR3 DNA: TGCAGTGCTAGGACTGCCTACGAGCAGTACTTC

V gene: TRBV18
clone size: NA
D gene: NA
J gene: TRBJ1-3
CDR3 protein: CASSPAGSAGNTIYF
CDR3 DNA: TGTGCCAGCTCACCCGCAGGGTCGGCGGGAAACACCATATATTTT

V gene: TRBV24-1
clone size: NA
D gene: NA
J gene: TRBJ1-5
CDR3 protein: CATSDLIGGSRAMIDQPQHF
CDR3 DNA: TGTGCCACCAGTGATTTGATCGGAGGGTCCCGGGCAATGATAGATCAGCCCCAGCATTTT

V gene: TRBV20-1
clone size: NA
D gene: NA
J gene: TRBJ2-1
CDR3 protein: CSAPSRNEQFF
CDR3 DNA: TGCAGTGCTCCTTCCAGGAATGAGCAGTTCTTC

V gene: TRBV6-1
clone size: NA
D gene: NA
J gene: TRBJ1-2
CDR3 protein: CASSERGYRGYTF
CDR3 DNA: TGTGCCAGCAGTGAACGAGGCTATAGGGGCTACACCTTC

V gene: TRBV3-1/TRBV3-2
clone size: NA
D gene: TRBD1
J gene: TRBJ1-6
CDR3 protein: CASSPRDRGSPLHF
CDR3 DNA: TGTGCCAGCAGCCCCCGGGACAGGGGCTCACCCCTCCACTTT

V gene: TRBV10-3
clone size: NA
D gene: TRBD2
J gene: TRBJ2-5
CDR3 protein: CAISEAPPLAGTQETQYF
CDR3 DNA: TGTGCCATCAGTGAGGCCCCCCCACTAGCGGGGACCCAAGAGACCCAGTACTTC

V gene: TRBV6-5
clone size: NA
D gene: NA
J gene: TRBJ2-2
CDR3 protein: CASGEIGTGELFF
CDR3 DNA: TGTGCCAGCGGGGAGATTGGCACCGGGGAGCTGTTTTTT

V gene: TRBV12-3/TRBV12-4
clone size: NA
D gene: TRBD2
J gene: TRBJ2-5
CDR3 protein: CASSPGGGGAQYF
CDR3 DNA: TGTGCCAGCAGCCCGGGGGGGGGCGGGGCCCAGTACTTC

V gene: TRBV4-1
clone size: NA
D gene: NA
J gene: TRBJ1-1
CDR3 protein: CASSLSSTGITEAFF
CDR3 DNA: TGCGCCAGCAGCCTCTCATCGACAGGAATCACTGAAGCTTTCTTT

V gene: TRBV5-1
clone size: NA
D gene: TRBD1
J gene: TRBJ2-1
CDR3 protein: CASSLGGQANEQFF
CDR3 DNA: TGCGCCAGCAGCTTGGGGGGACAGGCGAATGAGCAGTTCTTC

V gene: TRBV2
clone size: NA
D gene: NA
J gene: TRBJ1-2
CDR3 protein: CASSETPRPSGNYGYTF
CDR3 DNA: TGTGCCAGCAGTGAAACCCCTCGCCCGAGCGGAAACTATGGCTACACCTTC

V gene: TRBV3-1/TRBV3-2
clone size: few
D gene: TRBD1
J gene: TRBJ2-2
CDR3 protein: CASSPLSGQGSTTGELFF
CDR3 DNA: TGTGCCAGCAGCCCCTTAAGTGGACAGGGGAGTACCACCGGGGAGCTGTTTTTT

V gene: TRBV7-9
clone size: once
D gene: NA
J gene: TRBJ1-2
CDR3 protein: CASSPDPGEGYTF
CDR3 DNA: TGTGCCAGCAGCCCTGATCCGGGGGAAGGCTACACCTTC

V gene: TRBV6-5
clone size: NA
D gene: TRBD2
J gene: TRBJ2-1
CDR3 protein: CASRASGGTPNEQFF
CDR3 DNA: TGTGCCAGCAGGGCTAGCGGGGGGACACCGAATGAGCAGTTCTTC

V gene: TRBV7-9
clone size: NA
D gene: NA
J gene: TRBJ1-1
CDR3 protein: CASLLTMNTEAFF
CDR3 DNA: TGTGCCAGCCTACTGACTATGAACACTGAAGCTTTCTTT

V gene: TRBV7-2
clone size: NA
D gene: TRBD2
J gene: TRBJ2-2
CDR3 protein: CASRLSGGRTGELFF
CDR3 DNA: TGTGCCAGCAGACTTAGCGGGGGGCGAACCGGGGAGCTGTTTTTT

V gene: TRBV4-2
clone size: NA
D gene: NA
J gene: TRBJ1-2
CDR3 protein: CASSQEPGLGGYTF
CDR3 DNA: TGTGCCAGCAGCCAAGAACCGGGATTGGGCGGCTACACCTTC

V gene: TRBV5-5
clone size: few
D gene: NA
J gene: TRBJ1-2
CDR3 protein: CASSLLESGYGYTF
CDR3 DNA: TGTGCCAGCAGCTTGTTGGAATCAGGCTATGGCTACACCTTC

V gene: TRBV3-1/TRBV3-2
clone size: NA
D gene: NA
J gene: TRBJ1-6
CDR3 protein: CASSQDGQFNSPLHF
CDR3 DNA: TGTGCCAGCAGCCAAGACGGACAGTTTAATTCACCCCTCCACTTT

V gene: TRBV12-3/TRBV12-4
clone size: NA
D gene: TRBD1
J gene: TRBJ1-1
CDR3 protein: CASGRYRGTEAFF
CDR3 DNA: TGTGCCAGCGGACGCTACAGGGGCACTGAAGCTTTCTTT

V gene: TRBV20-1
clone size: NA
D gene: TRBD2
J gene: TRBJ2-2
CDR3 protein: CSLADTGELFF
CDR3 DNA: TGCAGTCTAGCGGACACCGGGGAGCTGTTTTTT